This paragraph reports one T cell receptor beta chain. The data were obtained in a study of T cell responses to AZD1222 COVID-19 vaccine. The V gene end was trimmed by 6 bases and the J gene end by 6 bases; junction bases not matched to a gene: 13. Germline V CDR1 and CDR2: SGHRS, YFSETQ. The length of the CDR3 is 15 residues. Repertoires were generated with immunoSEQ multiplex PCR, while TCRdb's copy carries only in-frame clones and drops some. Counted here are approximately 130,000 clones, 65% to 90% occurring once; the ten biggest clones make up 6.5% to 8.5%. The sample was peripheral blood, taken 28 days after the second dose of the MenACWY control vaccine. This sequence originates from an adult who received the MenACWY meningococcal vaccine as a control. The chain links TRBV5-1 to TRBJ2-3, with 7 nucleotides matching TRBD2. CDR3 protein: CASTTPREPGDTQYF. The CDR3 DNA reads TGCGCCAGCACTACTCCGCGGGAGCCGGGGGATACGCAGTATTTT. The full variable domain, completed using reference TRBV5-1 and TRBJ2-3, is KAGVTQTPRYLIKTRGQQVTLSCSPISGHRSVSWYQQTPGQGLQFLFEYFSETQRNKGNFPGRFSGRQFSNSRSEMNVSTLELGDSALYLCASTTPREPGDTQYFGPGTRLTVL.